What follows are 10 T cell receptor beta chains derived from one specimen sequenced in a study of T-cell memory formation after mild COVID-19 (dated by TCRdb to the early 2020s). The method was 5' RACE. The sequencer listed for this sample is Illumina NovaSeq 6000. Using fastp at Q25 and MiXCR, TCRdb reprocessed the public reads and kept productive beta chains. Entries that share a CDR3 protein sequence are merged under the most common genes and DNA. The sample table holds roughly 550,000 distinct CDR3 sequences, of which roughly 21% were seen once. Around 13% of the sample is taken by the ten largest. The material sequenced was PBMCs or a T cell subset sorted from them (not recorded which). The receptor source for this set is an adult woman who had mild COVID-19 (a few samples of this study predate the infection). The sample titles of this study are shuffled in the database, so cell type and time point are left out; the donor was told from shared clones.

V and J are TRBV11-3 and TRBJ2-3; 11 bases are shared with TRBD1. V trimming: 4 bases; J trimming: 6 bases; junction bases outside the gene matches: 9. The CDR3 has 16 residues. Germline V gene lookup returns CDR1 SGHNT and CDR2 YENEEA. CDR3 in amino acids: CASSYPWTGGADTQYF. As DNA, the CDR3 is TGTGCCAGCAGCTACCCCTGGACAGGGGGCGCGGATACGCAGTATTTT.

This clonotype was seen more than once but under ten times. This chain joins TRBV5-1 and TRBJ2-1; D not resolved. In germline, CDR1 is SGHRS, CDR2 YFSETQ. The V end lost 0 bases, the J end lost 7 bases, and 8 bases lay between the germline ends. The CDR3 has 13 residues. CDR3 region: CASSLGVLNEQFF. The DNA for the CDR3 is TGCGCCAGCAGCTTGGGGGTTCTGAATGAGCAGTTCTTC.

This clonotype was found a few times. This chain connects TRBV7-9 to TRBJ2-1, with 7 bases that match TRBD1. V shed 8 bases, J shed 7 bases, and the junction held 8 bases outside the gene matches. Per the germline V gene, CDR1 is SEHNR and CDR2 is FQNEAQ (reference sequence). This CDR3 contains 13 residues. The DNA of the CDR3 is TGTGCCAGCGACAAAGGGGGCTGGAATGAGCAGTTCTTC. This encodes CASDKGGWNEQFF.

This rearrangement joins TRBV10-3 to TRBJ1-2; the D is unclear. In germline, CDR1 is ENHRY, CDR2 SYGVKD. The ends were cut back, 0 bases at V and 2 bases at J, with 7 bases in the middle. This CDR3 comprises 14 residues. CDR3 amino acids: CAISESPENYGYTF. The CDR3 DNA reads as TGTGCCATCAGTGAGTCCCCAGAGAACTATGGCTACACCTTC.

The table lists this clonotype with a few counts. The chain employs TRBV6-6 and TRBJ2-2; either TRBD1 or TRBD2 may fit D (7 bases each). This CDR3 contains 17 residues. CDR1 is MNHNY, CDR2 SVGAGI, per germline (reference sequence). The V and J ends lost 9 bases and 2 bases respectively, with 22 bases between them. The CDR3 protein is CASSLGQAGANTGELFF. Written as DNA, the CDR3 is TGTGCCAGTTCACTAGGACAGGCGGGGGCTAACACCGGGGAGCTGTTTTTT.

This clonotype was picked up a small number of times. This CDR3 is CASSYRQGRNEQYF. CDR3 in DNA: TGTGCCAGCAGTTATCGCCAGGGGAGGAACGAGCAGTACTTC. J is TRBJ2-7 and V is TRBV6-6, with D perhaps matching TRBD1 or TRBD2 (6 bases each). Trimming shortened V by 3 bases and J by 5 bases, and 14 bases separated the two germline ends. This CDR3 has 14 residues. CDR1 MNHNY and CDR2 SVGAGI come from the germline V gene (reference sequence).

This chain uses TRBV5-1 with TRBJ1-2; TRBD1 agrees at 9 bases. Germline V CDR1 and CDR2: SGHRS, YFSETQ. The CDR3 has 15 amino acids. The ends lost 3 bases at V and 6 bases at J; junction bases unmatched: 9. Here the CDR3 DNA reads TGCGCCAGCAGCTCTACAGGGGGCGCGAATGATGGCTACACCTTC. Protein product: CASSSTGGANDGYTF.

The DNA of the CDR3 is TGTGCCACCAGTGGGGAGCACCAAGAGACCCAGTACTTC. Translated: CATSGEHQETQYF. This chain uses TRBV15 with TRBJ2-5; possible D gene TRBD2, 5 bases. The germline gives CDR1 LNHNV, CDR2 YYDKDF (reference sequence). V was shortened by 6 bases and J by 0 bases, with 8 bases between the two germline ends. This CDR3 comprises 13 residues.

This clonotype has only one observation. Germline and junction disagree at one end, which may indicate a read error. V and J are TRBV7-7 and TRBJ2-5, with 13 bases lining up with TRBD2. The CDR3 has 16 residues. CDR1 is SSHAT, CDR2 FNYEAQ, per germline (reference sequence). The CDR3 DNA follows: TGTGCTAGCAGCTTAGGACTAGCGGGAGTGAAGGAGACCCAGTACTTC. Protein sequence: CASSLGLAGVKETQYF.

The CDR3 sequence is CASSHAPYEQYF. The CDR3, as DNA: TGCGCCAGCAGTCACGCACCCTACGAGCAGTACTTC. The chain joins TRBV23-1 to TRBJ2-7; unclear D gene. TRBV23-1 is designated an ORF whose function remains uncertain. The CDR3 length is 12 residues. The V end lost 3 bases, the J end lost 2 bases, and 5 bases lay between the germline ends.